This T cell receptor beta chain was found in a study of shared clonotypes between healthy human individuals. Comments on this clone: Its specificity is unknown.

Findings of the study overall: Sample collection involved blood only; tissue repertoires are likely different.

The CDR3 contains 13 residues. Germline CDR1 MNHEY, CDR2 SVGAGI. V lost 6 bases and J lost 8, with 13 bases in between. TCRdb's table, derived via immunoSEQ multiplex PCR, lists solely in-frame clones and lacks some. Of about 490,000 clones in the sample, around three quarters are singletons; the top ten hold about an eighth. This clonotype originated in a woman in her thirties or forties in good health. Some clones in this sample may be carry-over from other donors' samples. The rearrangement links TRBV6-5 to TRBJ1-4; no definite D call. Sequencing was done on a sample of PBMCs. CDR3 nucleotide sequence: TGTGCCAGCAGACCCCCCACGGGGGAAAAACTGTTTTTT. This translates into CASRPPTGEKLFF.